Following are 15 T cell receptor beta chains from one sample sequenced in a study of blood T cell repertoires in COVID-19. TCRdb keeps only in-frame clones here, not all; method: immunoSEQ multiplex PCR. The data hold some 120,000 clones, with almost 85% observed a single time. Input material: peripheral blood. The receptors were gathered from a woman in her twenties or thirties who had recovered from COVID-19.

This clone was found once. The chain recombines TRBV5-1 with TRBJ2-1; a possible D gene is TRBD2 (6 bases). Germline V gene sequence: CDR1 SGHRS, CDR2 YFSETQ. The CDR3 runs 17 residues. The ends were cut back, 2 bases at V and 0 bases at J, with 15 bases in the middle. Here the CDR3 reads CASSFGYAGSSYNEQFF. CDR3 nucleotide sequence: TGCGCCAGCAGCTTCGGGTATGCGGGGAGCTCCTACAATGAGCAGTTCTTC.

The CDR3 loop is CASSQSGTGPYEQYF. CDR3 DNA sequence: TGTGCCAGCAGTCAATCCGGGACAGGTCCCTACGAGCAGTACTTC. This chain joins TRBV6-6 and TRBJ2-7; TRBD1 aligns across 8 bases. The CDR3 extends over 15 amino acids. Germline V gives CDR1 MNHNY, CDR2 SVGAGI (reference sequence). The V segment lost 5 bases and the J segment 2 bases; nucleotides outside the gene matches: 8.

This chain connects TRBV30 to TRBJ2-6, with D possibly matching TRBD1 (6 bases). V was cut by 2 bases and J by 0 bases, with 14 bases left in between. The germline V gene has CDR1 GTSNPN and CDR2 SVGIG (reference sequence). The CDR3 length is 17 residues. The CDR3 loop reads CAWSSGQWSSGANVLTF. The CDR3 bases are TGTGCCTGGAGTTCAGGACAGTGGAGCTCTGGGGCCAACGTCCTGACTTTC.

This clone was seen a few times. This chain's CDR3 is CASSLGQGPTYEQYF. CDR3 in DNA: TGCGCCAGCAGCTTGGGGCAGGGGCCCACCTACGAGCAGTACTTC. The J gene is TRBJ2-7, the V gene TRBV5-1, with a weak D call TRBD1 (6 bases). From germline, CDR1 is SGHRS and CDR2 YFSETQ. This CDR3 spans 15 amino acids. The V end lost 0 bases, the J end lost 2 bases, and 12 bases lay between the germline ends.

About this clone: This may arise from a read error, as a much more abundant clone is one base away. V is TRBV2 and J is TRBJ1-1; a weak D match, TRBD1 (6 bases). The CDR3 length is 13 residues. V was cut by 5 bases and J by 1 base, with 8 bases left in between. CDR1 is SNHLY, CDR2 FYNNEI, per germline. As DNA, the CDR3 is TGTGCCAGCAGTTTACAGGGGAACACTGAAGCTTTCTTT. Translation: CASSLQGNTEAFF. Using reference TRBV2 and TRBJ1-1 for the parts outside the CDR3, the full variable domain is EPEVTQTPSHQVTQMGQEVILRCVPISNHLYFYWYRQILGQKVEFLVSFYNNEISEKSEIFDDQFSVERPDGSNFTLKIRSTKLEDSAMYFCASSLQGNTEAFFGQGTRLTVV.

CDR3 amino acids: CSLDRGEKLFF. DNA for the CDR3: TGCAGTTTAGACAGGGGAGAAAAACTGTTTTTT. The chain has TRBV20-1 and TRBJ1-4; 8 bases are a match to TRBD1. This CDR3 spans 11 amino acids. With 8 bases clipped from V and 8 bases from J, the junction kept 4 bases outside the gene matches. CDR1 and CDR2 (germline): DFQATT, SNEGSKA (reference sequence).

The chain carries TRBV10-2 and TRBJ1-2; D gene ambiguous. Germline V gene lookup returns CDR1 WSHSY and CDR2 SAAADI. The CDR3 covers 15 residues. Deletions cut 4 bases from V and 7 bases from J, with 19 bases between. CDR3 region: CASSASSGLRGGYTF. CDR3 in DNA: TGCGCCAGCAGTGCATCGTCGGGGTTGCGGGGTGGCTACACCTTC.

The chain carries TRBV15 and TRBJ2-5, with TRBD2 matching over 7 bases. With 5 bases clipped from V and 0 bases from J, the junction kept 12 bases outside the gene matches. Germline CDR1 LNHNV, CDR2 YYDKDF (reference sequence). The CDR3 extends over 17 amino acids. The CDR3 DNA follows: TGTGCCACCAGCCCCTTGGGGAGCGGGGAGTACCAAGAGACCCAGTACTTC. It yields the protein CATSPLGSGEYQETQYF.

CDR3 DNA: TGTGCCAGCAGTTTATTGGCTTTTGGGCCGTGGGACACTGAAGCTTTCTTT. Translated, it gives CASSLLAFGPWDTEAFF. The chain couples TRBV27 to TRBJ1-1; D remains ambiguous. The CDR3 covers 17 residues. Germline V gives CDR1 MNHEY, CDR2 SMNVEV (reference sequence). Trimming pared 1 base from V and 3 bases from J, leaving 18 bases between.

In this sample, this clone turned up many times. This chain joins TRBV5-1 and TRBJ2-7; 7 nucleotides line up with TRBD2. J was trimmed by 0 bases and V by 5 bases; bases with no gene match: 14. This CDR3 is built from 17 residues. The germline V gene has CDR1 SGHRS and CDR2 YFSETQ. Here the CDR3 reads CASSQPGLSAYSYEQYF. The CDR3 nucleotides are TGCGCCAGCAGTCAGCCGGGACTATCCGCATACTCCTACGAGCAGTACTTC.

The gene calls are TRBV6-5 and TRBJ1-5; D is uncertain. Germline-derived CDR1 and CDR2 are MNHEY and SVGAGI. This CDR3 is built from 11 residues. V shed 6 bases and J shed 6 bases, with 6 bases lying between them. Here the CDR3 DNA reads TGTGCCAGCAGCCTCGGTCAGCCCCAGCATTTT. Its translation is CASSLGQPQHF.

The gene calls are TRBV2 and TRBJ1-4; TRBD1 agrees at 9 bases. The CDR3 totals 15 residues. J gave up 8 bases and V 7 bases, and 11 bases lay outside the gene matches. From germline, CDR1 is SNHLY and CDR2 FYNNEI. The CDR3 protein is CASNRQGTGSEKLFF. CDR3 DNA sequence: TGTGCCAGCAACCGACAGGGGACAGGGTCGGAAAAACTGTTTTTT.

This sequence joins TRBV5-6 and TRBJ1-1; 8 positions match TRBD1. V trimming: 0 bases; J trimming: 4 bases; junction bases outside the gene matches: 14. Germline assignment: CDR1 SGHDT and CDR2 YYEEEE. This CDR3 has 18 amino acids. The CDR3 DNA follows: TGTGCCAGCAGCTTGGTTGTGTCCTCCGCAGGGGGCACCACTGAAGCTTTCTTT. It translates to CASSLVVSSAGGTTEAFF.

The chain has TRBV5-5 and TRBJ1-2, with D hard to call. From germline, CDR1 is SGHKS and CDR2 YYEKEE (reference sequence). This CDR3 spans 11 amino acids. Between the trimmed V and J ends, which lost 4 bases and 5 bases, there was a span of 6 bases. The CDR3 is CASSPGYGYTF. The CDR3 nucleotides read TGTGCCAGCAGCCCCGGGTATGGCTACACCTTC.

The chain is built from TRBV18 and TRBJ1-1; TRBD1 matches at 7 bases. Germline lookup yields CDR1 KGHSH and CDR2 LQKENI. CDR3 length: 14 residues. J lost 1 base, V lost 4 bases, and 3 bases had no gene match. The chain's CDR3 is CASSQGQTNTEAFF. The CDR3 coding sequence is TGTGCCAGCTCACAGGGACAGACGAACACTGAAGCTTTCTTT.